The clone carrying this T cell receptor beta chain was counted a single time. Its matching antigen is unknown. The PCR had 60 Vbeta and 13 Jbeta primers. The table came from immunoSEQ multiplex PCR; TCRdb's copy has only in-frame clones and leaves some out. The data contain 95,000 to 110,000 clones, around 77% of them seen just once; the ten biggest clones take up approximately 4.5%. This CDR3 region has 15 residues. With 3 bases clipped from V and 3 bases from J, the junction kept 5 bases outside the gene matches. Germline V gene data show CDR1 as ENHRY and CDR2 as SYGVKD. This entry comes from a study of cytomegalovirus exposure and HLA in healthy donors. Study results and limitations: The majority of TCR sequences were rare, yet some public TCRs appeared in many donors.

The sequence was collected from a male donor in good health and CMV-seronegative. The rearrangement joins TRBV10-3 to TRBJ2-7, with 10 nucleotides matching TRBD1. Sequenced input: PBMCs. The CDR3 nucleotides read TGTGCCATCAGTGAACTCGGGACAGGGGACTACGAGCAGTACTTC. Translating gives CAISELGTGDYEQYF.